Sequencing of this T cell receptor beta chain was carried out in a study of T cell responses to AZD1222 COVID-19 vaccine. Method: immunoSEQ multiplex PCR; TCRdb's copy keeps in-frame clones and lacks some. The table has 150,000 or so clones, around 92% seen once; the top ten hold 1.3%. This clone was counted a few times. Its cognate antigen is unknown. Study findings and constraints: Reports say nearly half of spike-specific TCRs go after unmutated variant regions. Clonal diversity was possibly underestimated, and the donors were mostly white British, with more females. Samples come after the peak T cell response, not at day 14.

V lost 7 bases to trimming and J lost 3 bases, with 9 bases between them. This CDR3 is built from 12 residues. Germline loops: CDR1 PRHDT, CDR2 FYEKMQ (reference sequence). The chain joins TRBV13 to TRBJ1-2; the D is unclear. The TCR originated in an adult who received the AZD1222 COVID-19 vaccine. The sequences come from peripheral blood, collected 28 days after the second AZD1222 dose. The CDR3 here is CASTSAYYGYTF. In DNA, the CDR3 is TGTGCCAGCACTTCAGCTTACTATGGCTACACCTTC.